Listed below are T cell receptor beta chains from one sample, sequenced in a study of shared clonotypes between healthy human individuals. The protocol was immunoSEQ multiplex PCR, while the TCRdb copy is restricted to in-frame clones and leaves out a portion. The sample gives about 700,000 clones, 92% of which show up once; approximately 22% is in the top ten. The sequenced material came from naive CD8+ T cells sorted from blood. The receptors derive from a man aged 25-45 years in good health. Each CDR3 is given with its conserved first and last residue. The order of the fields is clone size, V gene, D gene, J gene, CDR3 protein, CDR3 DNA. D genes are given only for firm matches. Clone sizes are given selectively: once, few, many, or a class where the clone is expanded.

>once|TRBV9|.|TRBJ1-3
CASSVADRGGDTIYF
TGTGCCAGCAGCGTAGCGGACCGAGGCGGAGACACCATATATTTT
>.|TRBV7-9|TRBD1|TRBJ2-5
CASTPSPQGQQETQYF
TGTGCCAGCACCCCCTCCCCCCAGGGACAGCAAGAGACCCAGTACTTC
>.|TRBV4-1|.|TRBJ2-7
CASSQGAGRHEQYF
TGCGCCAGCAGCCAAGGAGCAGGGAGGCACGAGCAGTACTTC
>.|TRBV7-9|TRBD1|TRBJ2-5
CASSVWTGPERETQYF
TGTGCCAGCAGCGTATGGACAGGGCCAGAACGGGAGACCCAGTACTTC
>once|TRBV11-2|.|TRBJ2-7
CASSSVEEQYF
TGTGCCAGCAGCTCCGTGGAAGAGCAGTACTTC
>.|TRBV7-9|.|TRBJ2-1
CASKGSGDEQFF
TGTGCCAGTAAGGGCTCGGGAGATGAGCAGTTCTTC
>.|TRBV7-9|.|TRBJ1-1
CASSFARVEAEAFF
TGTGCCAGCAGCTTTGCCAGGGTTGAAGCTGAAGCTTTCTTT
>once|TRBV11-1|.|TRBJ2-7
CASSSGVYYEQYF
TGTGCCAGCAGCTCAGGGGTGTACTACGAGCAGTACTTC
>.|TRBV29-1|.|TRBJ2-7
CSAQVDSYEQYF
TGCAGCGCACAGGTGGACTCCTACGAGCAGTACTTC
>.|TRBV7-3|TRBD1|TRBJ2-2
CASSLRVTGSDGELFF
TGTGCCAGCAGCTTAAGGGTGACAGGGTCTGACGGGGAGCTGTTTTTT
>.|TRBV27|.|TRBJ2-7
CATTGWSLGEQYF
TGTGCCACCACAGGGTGGAGTCTAGGCGAGCAGTACTTC
>.|TRBV11-2|.|TRBJ2-3
CASSLRPGPYRTDTQYF
TGTGCCAGCAGCTTACGTCCCGGGCCTTATCGCACAGATACGCAGTATTTT
>.|TRBV5-8|TRBD2|TRBJ2-1
CASRDGRAQEQFF
TGTGCCAGCCGGGACGGGAGGGCCCAGGAGCAGTTCTTC
>.|TRBV27|.|TRBJ1-5
CASTNTAGSNQPQHF
TGTGCCAGCACCAACACCGCAGGAAGCAATCAGCCCCAGCATTTT
>.|TRBV28|.|TRBJ2-1
CASSLLAVYNEQFF
TGTGCCAGCAGTTTATTGGCCGTCTACAATGAGCAGTTCTTC
>.|TRBV27|.|TRBJ2-2
CASRAQGQVAGELFF
TGTGCCAGCCGTGCCCAGGGTCAGGTGGCCGGGGAGCTGTTTTTT
>.|TRBV5-1|.|TRBJ2-7
CASSFIGLTYEQYF
TGCGCCAGCAGCTTCATAGGGTTGACCTACGAGCAGTACTTC
>.|TRBV5-4|.|TRBJ2-7
CASSFNRADEQYF
TGTGCCAGCAGCTTTAACAGGGCGGACGAGCAGTACTTC
>.|TRBV4-1|TRBD2|TRBJ2-5
CASSQGLAGGAETQYF
TGCGCCAGCAGCCAAGGGCTAGCGGGAGGGGCGGAGACCCAGTACTTC
>.|TRBV2|TRBD2|TRBJ2-3
CASREGLITDTQYF
TGTGCCAGCCGGGAGGGATTAATCACAGATACGCAGTATTTT
>few|TRBV4-2|.|TRBJ2-5
CASSQDWGLGETQYF
TGTGCCAGCAGCCAAGATTGGGGCCTGGGAGAGACCCAGTACTTC
>.|TRBV11-3|.|TRBJ2-1
CASSSGENTPQFF
TGTGCCAGCAGCTCAGGCGAGAATACCCCCCAGTTCTTC
>.|TRBV2|.|TRBJ2-3
CASSERADGTDTQYF
TGTGCCAGCAGTGAGCGGGCCGACGGTACAGATACGCAGTATTTT
>.|TRBV9|TRBD2|TRBJ2-1
CASSVFGLDNEQFF
TGTGCCAGCAGCGTCTTTGGACTAGACAATGAGCAGTTCTTC
>.|TRBV7-3|TRBD2|TRBJ2-3
CASSLVGGTSGNTQYF
TGTGCCAGCAGCTTAGTCGGCGGGACTAGTGGGAATACGCAGTATTTT
>.|TRBV29-1|.|TRBJ2-7
CSVVLANSYEQYF
TGCAGCGTTGTCCTAGCGAACTCCTACGAGCAGTACTTC
>.|TRBV7-8|TRBD1|TRBJ1-5
CASSSTGGDNQPQHF
TGTGCCAGCAGCTCGACAGGGGGCGATAATCAGCCCCAGCATTTT
>.|TRBV27|.|TRBJ2-4
CASSLGAWENIQYF
TGTGCCAGCAGTTTAGGAGCGTGGGAAAACATTCAGTACTTC